This T cell receptor beta chain was documented in a study of T cell repertoires in cytomegalovirus infection. Study results and limitations: CMV carriers having the relevant HLA were flagged by cumulative public TCR beta family frequency. In two of eight donors, the top clonotype was HLA-C-restricted CMV-specific.

This CDR3 has 12 amino acids. The V end lost 4 bases, the J end lost 5 bases, and 6 bases lay between the germline ends. Germline values: CDR1 LNHDA, CDR2 SQIVND (reference sequence). There are a few counts of this clonotype. Its specificity is unknown. TCRdb independently ran MiXCR on the reads; one entry per CDR3 protein. The sample records roughly 700,000 distinct CDR3 sequences, roughly 30% being singletons. This sequence was found in a human donor in good health (CMV status not recorded). Some clones in this sample may be carry-over from other donors' samples. The rearrangement uses TRBV19 and TRBJ1-5; no clear D. The sequences come from cultured PBMCs, collected from culture after CMV antigen stimulation. The CDR3 here is CASSNRDQPQHF. The DNA of the CDR3 is TGTGCCAGTAGTAACCGAGATCAGCCCCAGCATTTT.